Included here is one T cell receptor (beta chain) sequence, with context. The antigen is unknown. Target depth was 1 in 200,000 to 1 in 1 million T cells, about 10x per clonotype. Profiling relied on immunoSEQ multiplex PCR, and the TCRdb table lists in-frame clones only, not all of them. The table lists 30,000 or so clones, around 57% of them singletons, with less than 15% in the top ten. Germline lookup yields CDR1 SNHLY and CDR2 FYNNEI. The CDR3 is made up of 15 amino acids. Deletions cut 7 bases from V and 0 bases from J, with 10 bases between. The data are from a study of cytotoxic CD8 clonotypes in ibrutinib-treated CLL. Points from the study as a whole: Progressing and sustained-remission patients had different sampling times. Public clonotypes (which were uncommon) either contracted or remained stable on treatment.

The rearrangement links TRBV2 to TRBJ2-6; D may be TRBD1 or TRBD2 (5 bases each). This material consisted of PBMCs, taken before ibrutinib treatment. The clonotype was recovered from a human donor with chronic lymphocytic leukemia. The CDR3, as DNA: TGTGCCAGCATTGGGGGTCACTCTGGGGCCAACGTCCTGACTTTC. Translation: CASIGGHSGANVLTF.